The 23 T cell receptor beta chains listed next were all sequenced from one sample in a study of shared clonotypes between healthy human individuals (dated by TCRdb to the early 2020s). The library came from the immunoSEQ multiplex PCR assay. The table comes from immuneACCESS by way of TCRdb, which keeps in-frame sequences with V and J called. Part of the clones is missing from these tables; in studies checked, under half for an unresolved V gene and the rest for unknown reasons. This sample comprises 1,400,000 or so clones, 97% to 99% of them detected only once. Approximately 0.4% of the sample is held by the ten biggest clonotypes. The sample was naive CD4+ T cells sorted from blood. The cell subset or site label of this sample denotes: CD45RA+ positively selected. Receptor source: a man aged 30 to 45 in good health.

As to this clone: Other DNA sequences in this specimen translate into the identical CDR3. The chain is built from TRBV5-1 and TRBJ2-3; D call uncertain. The CDR3 sequence is 13 residues long. Trimming took off 3 bases at V and 2 bases at J, with 7 bases between the two ends. The germline gives CDR1 SGHRS, CDR2 YFSETQ. The CDR3 DNA follows: TGCGCCAGCAGCTCCGGACCCACAGATACGCAGTATTTT. Protein: CASSSGPTDTQYF.

This chain links TRBV4-3 with TRBJ1-2, with 11 bases that match TRBD1. The CDR3 sequence is 16 residues long. The ends lost 0 bases at V and 7 bases at J; junction bases unmatched: 7. Germline V lookup: CDR1 LGHNA, CDR2 YSLEER. In nucleotides, the CDR3 is TGCGCCAGCAGCCAAGATGGTTTGGACAGGGGGCCTGGCTACACCTTC. It is translated as CASSQDGLDRGPGYTF.

With regard to this clone: Additional DNA sequences in this sample encode the identical CDR3. This chain joins TRBV18 and TRBJ2-2; 10 nucleotides agree with TRBD2. From germline, CDR1 is KGHSH and CDR2 LQKENI. The J segment lost 4 bases and the V segment lost 3 bases, leaving 5 bases of the junction unmatched. The CDR3 is made up of 16 amino acids. The DNA for the CDR3 is TGTGCCAGCTCACCCCCTAGCGGGAGAAGCACCGGGGAGCTGTTTTTT. It encodes CASSPPSGRSTGELFF.

The V and J genes are TRBV2 and TRBJ1-2; TRBD1 might be the D (6 bases). The germline gives CDR1 SNHLY, CDR2 FYNNEI. The CDR3 runs to 17 residues. Trimming removed 1 base from V and 6 bases from J, with 21 bases in between. CDR3 amino acids: CASSEVVQEYREDGYTF. The CDR3 coding sequence is TGTGCCAGCAGTGAAGTAGTACAGGAGTACAGGGAAGATGGCTACACCTTC.

This chain connects TRBV5-1 to TRBJ2-7; TRBD2 aligns across 13 bases. CDR3 length equals 14 residues. In germline, CDR1 is SGHRS, CDR2 YFSETQ. Trimming at V came to 2 bases and at J to 6 bases, leaving 2 bases not matched to a gene. The CDR3 is CASSFGLAGAEQYF. CDR3 DNA: TGCGCCAGCAGCTTTGGACTAGCGGGAGCCGAGCAGTACTTC.

The V gene is TRBV5-1, the J gene TRBJ2-5; 14 positions agree with TRBD2. Trimming cost V 4 bases and J 5 bases; bases outside gene matches: 4. The CDR3 spans 15 residues. The germline V gene has CDR1 SGHRS and CDR2 YFSETQ. DNA for the CDR3: TGCGCCAGCAGCCGGGGACTAGCGGGAGTGGAGACCCAGTACTTC. Translating gives CASSRGLAGVETQYF.

The gene calls are TRBV29-1 and TRBJ2-2; no clear D gene. This CDR3 spans 14 amino acids. Trimming removed 6 bases at V and 3 bases at J, with 14 bases between. Germline CDR1 and CDR2: SQVTM and ANQGSEA. The CDR3 region has the DNA TGCAGCGTGAGAACCGGACGGGACACCGGGGAGCTGTTTTTT. This encodes CSVRTGRDTGELFF.

The V gene is TRBV9, the J gene TRBJ2-2; either TRBD1 or TRBD2 may supply D (6 bases each). Germline-derived CDR1 and CDR2 are SGDLS and YYNGEE. The V end was cut by 1 base, the J end by 7 bases, with 14 bases between. This CDR3 is built from 15 residues. The CDR3 DNA reads as TGTGCCAGCAGCGTACAGGGGCGAGCGGGCGGGGAGCTGTTTTTT. Translated: CASSVQGRAGGELFF.

V is TRBV9 and J is TRBJ1-4; D possibly corresponds to TRBD1 (5 bases). Germline CDR1 reads SGDLS; CDR2 reads YYNGEE. The length of the CDR3 is 14 residues. V gave up 5 bases and J gave up 8 bases, with 16 bases separating them. As DNA, the CDR3 is TGTGCCAGCAGTCCAGACAGTTTCCCCGAAAAACTGTTTTTT. Its protein product is CASSPDSFPEKLFF.

The rearrangement uses TRBV5-3 and TRBJ1-5; tentative D call: TRBD1 (6 bases). TRBV5-3 is an ORF, and what it does is uncertain. V gave up 4 bases and J gave up 0 bases, with 14 bases separating them. The CDR3 extends over 16 amino acids. In nucleotides, the CDR3 is TGTGCCAGAAGCCTTGGACAGTCTTATAGCAATCAGCCCCAGCATTTT. Translated: CARSLGQSYSNQPQHF.

V usage is TRBV18 and J usage is TRBJ1-2, with TRBD1 matching over 10 bases. After removal of 5 bases from V and 6 bases from J, the junction contained 3 bases not matched to a gene. CDR1 KGHSH and CDR2 LQKENI come from the germline V gene. The CDR3 is made up of 13 amino acids. The CDR3 coding sequence is TGTGCCAGCTCAGCGGACAGGGGGAATGGCTACACCTTC. Translation gives CASSADRGNGYTF.

A single count supports this clone. This chain connects TRBV28 to TRBJ2-1; D perhaps matches TRBD2 (6 bases). Trimming removed 3 bases from V and 9 bases from J, with 18 bases in between. Per the germline V gene, CDR1 is MDHEN and CDR2 is SYDVKM. CDR3 length: 15 amino acids. CDR3 amino acids: CASSFPQAGPTEQFF. CDR3 coding DNA: TGTGCCAGCAGTTTTCCCCAGGCGGGGCCTACTGAGCAGTTCTTC.

The chain recombines TRBV19 with TRBJ1-1; D unresolved. The CDR3 is made up of 12 amino acids. Trimming shortened V by 9 bases and J by 2 bases, and 10 bases separated the two germline ends. Germline V gives CDR1 LNHDA, CDR2 SQIVND (reference sequence). The CDR3 region is CASSFPNTEAFF. The CDR3 DNA sequence: TGTGCCAGCTCCTTTCCCAACACTGAAGCTTTCTTT. The variable domain in full, with the rest retrieved from reference TRBV19 and TRBJ1-1, is DGGITQSPKYLFRKEGQNVTLSCEQNLNHDAMYWYRQDPGQGLRLIYYSQIVNDFQKGDIAEGYSVSREKKESFPLTVTSAQKNPTAFYLCASSFPNTEAFFGQGTRLTVV.

The chain links TRBV27 to TRBJ2-4, with D perhaps matching TRBD1 (5 bases). The germline CDR1 and CDR2 sequences are MNHEY and SMNVEV (reference sequence). Deletions cut 8 bases from V and 0 bases from J, with 8 bases between. This CDR3 region has 13 residues. The CDR3 loop is CASSGQAKNIQYF. As DNA, the CDR3 is TGTGCCAGCTCTGGACAAGCCAAAAACATTCAGTACTTC.

V gene TRBV16 combines with J gene TRBJ2-4, with D perhaps matching TRBD2 (6 bases). Germline loops: CDR1 KGHSY, CDR2 FQNENV. Trimming cost V 2 bases and J 2 bases, with 16 bases left between them. The CDR3 sequence is 17 residues long. The CDR3 sequence: CASSQQTRAWTKNIQYF. DNA of the CDR3: TGTGCCAGCAGCCAACAGACTAGGGCCTGGACCAAAAACATTCAGTACTTC.

This clone was seen just once. The chain recombines TRBV7-2 with TRBJ2-3; no reliable D call. The CDR3 has 13 residues. The ends were cut back, 3 bases at V and 8 bases at J, with 12 bases in the middle. The germline V gene has CDR1 SGHTA and CDR2 FQGNSA. For the CDR3, the DNA is TGTGCCAGCAGCTTCTATTCATCCTCTACGCAGTATTTT. Residues: CASSFYSSSTQYF. The full variable domain, in which reference TRBV7-2 and TRBJ2-3 provide the parts outside the CDR3, is GAGVSQSPSNKVTEKGKDVELRCDPISGHTALYWYRQSLGQGLEFLIYFQGNSAPDKSGLPSDRFSAERTGGSVSTLTIQRTQQEDSAVYLCASSFYSSSTQYFGPGTRLTVL.

This chain links TRBV7-2 with TRBJ2-4, with 11 bases aligning to TRBD2. The CDR3 is 21 residues long. Germline CDR1 and CDR2: SGHTA and FQGNSA. The ends lost 0 bases at V and 0 bases at J; junction bases unmatched: 13. The CDR3 bases are TGTGCCAGCAGCTTAGCACTGCTAGCGGGAGGCACCAACCTAGCCAAAAACATTCAGTACTTC. Translating it yields CASSLALLAGGTNLAKNIQYF.

The CDR3 reads CASILPMTDTQYF. The CDR3 DNA is TGTGCCAGCATTCTTCCCATGACAGATACGCAGTATTTT. The V and J genes are TRBV28 and TRBJ2-3, with D unresolved. CDR1 MDHEN and CDR2 SYDVKM come from the germline V gene. V lost 7 bases, J lost 3 bases, and 11 bases lay in between. The CDR3 runs to 13 residues.

The chain uses TRBV14 and TRBJ2-1; D perhaps matches TRBD2 (5 bases). Trimming left V 2 bases short and J 2 bases short, with 10 bases between. The CDR3 consists of 15 residues. Germline-derived CDR1 and CDR2 are SGHDN and FVKESK. The CDR3 is CASSQWLATYNEQFF. CDR3 coding DNA: TGTGCCAGCAGCCAATGGCTAGCAACCTACAATGAGCAGTTCTTC. Together with reference TRBV14 and TRBJ2-1, the CDR3 gives the full variable domain: EAGVTQFPSHSVIEKGQTVTLRCDPISGHDNLYWYRRVMGKEIKFLLHFVKESKQDESGMPNNRFLAERTGGTYSTLKVQPAELEDSGVYFCASSQWLATYNEQFFGPGTRLTVL.

V and J are TRBV7-9 and TRBJ2-2, with D possibly TRBD2 on 5 matching bases. Germline lookup yields CDR1 SEHNR and CDR2 FQNEAQ (reference sequence). This CDR3 is built from 16 residues. Trimming removed 5 bases at V and 7 bases at J, with 20 bases between. The CDR3 reads CASSLRGSSTGGELFF. The CDR3 region has the DNA TGTGCCAGCAGCCTTCGAGGGAGCTCAACGGGCGGGGAGCTGTTTTTT.

J is TRBJ2-7 and V is TRBV7-2, with 8 bases fitting TRBD1. The CDR3 has 14 residues. CDR1 and CDR2 (germline): SGHTA, FQGNSA. Trimming took 3 bases from V and 3 from J; bases not matched to a gene: 4. The CDR3 DNA reads as TGTGCCAGCAGCTTCGGACAGGGTGTCTACGAGCAGTACTTC. It translates to CASSFGQGVYEQYF.

A word on this clone: Other DNA variants within this sample encode the same CDR3. J is TRBJ2-5 and V is TRBV7-9; D is uncertain. V was shortened by 5 bases and J by 5 bases, with 3 bases between the two germline ends. Germline CDR1 and CDR2: SEHNR and FQNEAQ (reference sequence). This CDR3 is built from 10 residues. CDR3: CASSLETQYF. DNA of the CDR3: TGTGCCAGCAGCCTGGAGACCCAGTACTTC. The complete variable domain, with remaining parts taken from reference TRBV7-9 and TRBJ2-5, reads DTGVSQNPRHKITKRGQNVTFRCDPISEHNRLYWYRQTLGQGPEFLTYFQNEAQLEKSRLLSDRFSAERPKGSFSTLEIQRTEQGDSAMYLCASSLETQYFGPGTRLLVL.

This clone was detected once. The J gene is TRBJ2-7, the V gene TRBV28; 7 nucleotides align to TRBD1. After removal of 7 bases from V and 0 bases from J, the junction contained 9 bases not matched to a gene. This CDR3 contains 15 residues. From germline, CDR1 is MDHEN and CDR2 SYDVKM. The CDR3 loop reads CASKDFRDSSYEQYF. In nucleotides, the CDR3 is TGTGCCAGCAAAGACTTTCGGGACAGCTCCTACGAGCAGTACTTC.